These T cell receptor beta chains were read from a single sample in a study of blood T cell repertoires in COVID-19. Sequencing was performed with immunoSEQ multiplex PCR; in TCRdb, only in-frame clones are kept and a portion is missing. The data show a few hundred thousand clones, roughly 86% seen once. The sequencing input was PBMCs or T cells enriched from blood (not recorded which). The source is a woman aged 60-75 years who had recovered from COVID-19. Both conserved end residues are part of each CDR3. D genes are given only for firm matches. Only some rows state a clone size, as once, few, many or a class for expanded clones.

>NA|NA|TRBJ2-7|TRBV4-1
CASSHDNEYEQYF
TGCGCCAGCAGCCACGACAACGAGTACGAGCAGTACTTC
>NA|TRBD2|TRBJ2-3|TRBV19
CASSIAPPGGRGTQYF
TGTGCCAGTAGTATAGCCCCCCCGGGGGGGCGTGGTACGCAGTATTTT
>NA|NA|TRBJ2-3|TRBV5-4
CATARELDTQYF
TGTGCCACCGCAAGGGAGTTGGATACGCAGTATTTT
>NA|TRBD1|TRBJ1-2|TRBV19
CASTNLGGTGTGSGYTF
TGTGCCAGTACCAACCTCGGCGGAACCGGGACAGGGTCTGGCTACACCTTC
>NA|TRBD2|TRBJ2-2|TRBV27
CASSFGTGLAGAGELFF
TGTGCCAGCAGTTTTGGGACTGGGCTAGCGGGAGCCGGGGAGCTGTTTTTT
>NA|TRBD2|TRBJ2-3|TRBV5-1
CASSPRTSGSPDTQYF
TGCGCCAGCAGCCCGCGGACTAGCGGGAGCCCAGATACGCAGTATTTT
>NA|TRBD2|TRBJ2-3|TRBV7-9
CASSFWTSGLTDTQYF
TGTGCCAGCAGTTTCTGGACTAGCGGGCTAACAGATACGCAGTATTTT
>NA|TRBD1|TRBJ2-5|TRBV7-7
CASSRTGVGTQYF
TGTGCTAGCAGTCGCACAGGGGTCGGGACCCAGTACTTC
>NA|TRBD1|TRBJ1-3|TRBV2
CASKPDRDPNTIYF
TGTGCCAGCAAACCGGACAGGGATCCGAACACCATATATTTT
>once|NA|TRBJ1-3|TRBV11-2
CASSLDHPTTSGNTIYF
TGTGCCAGCAGCTTAGATCATCCCACTACCTCTGGAAACACCATATATTTT
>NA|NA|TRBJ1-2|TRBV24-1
CATSDQGRNYGYTF
TGTGCCACCAGTGATCAGGGCCGAAACTATGGCTACACCTTC
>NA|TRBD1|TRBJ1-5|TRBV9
CASRRGPFINQPQHF
TGTGCCAGCAGGAGGGGGCCTTTCATCAATCAGCCCCAGCATTTT
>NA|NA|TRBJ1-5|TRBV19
CASSPPGGNQPQHF
TGTGCCAGTAGTCCTCCCGGGGGCAATCAGCCCCAGCATTTT
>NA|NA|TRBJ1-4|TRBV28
CASSLSEKLFF
TGTGCCAGCAGTTTAAGCGAAAAACTGTTTTTT
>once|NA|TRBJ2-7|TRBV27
CASSLGRDYEQYF
TGTGCCAGCAGTTTGGGCAGAGACTACGAGCAGTACTTC
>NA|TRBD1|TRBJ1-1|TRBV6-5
CASSSRQGAEAFF
TGTGCCAGCAGTAGCAGACAGGGCGCTGAAGCTTTCTTT
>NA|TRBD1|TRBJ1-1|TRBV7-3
CASSLSQAGGTEAFF
TGTGCCAGCAGCTTAAGCCAGGCAGGGGGCACTGAAGCTTTCTTT